The 10 T cell receptor beta chains in this list originate from one sample, sequenced in a study of blood T cell repertoires in COVID-19. The protocol was immunoSEQ multiplex PCR, while the TCRdb copy is restricted to in-frame clones and leaves out a portion. The sample holds under 200,000 clones; 84% are singletons and the top ten take around 7.6%. Sample: peripheral blood. The receptor set was obtained from a man aged 40-55 years who had recovered from COVID-19.

The gene calls are TRBV4-2 and TRBJ1-2; possible D gene TRBD1, 6 bases. Looked up from germline, CDR1 is LGHNA and CDR2 is YNFKEQ. This CDR3 comprises 14 residues. The V end was cut by 3 bases, the J end by 2 bases, with 10 bases between. CDR3 sequence: CASSQTGANYGYTF. The CDR3 nucleotides read TGTGCCAGCAGCCAGACAGGCGCAAACTATGGCTACACCTTC.

The chain couples TRBV7-2 to TRBJ2-5; no reliable D call. CDR1 and CDR2 from the germline V gene are SGHTA and FQGNSA. This CDR3 region has 13 residues. Trimming removed 5 bases at V and 2 bases at J, with 9 bases between. The CDR3 DNA sequence: TGTGCCAGCAGCCGACCGACACAAGAGACCCAGTACTTC. It specifies CASSRPTQETQYF.

The V and J genes are TRBV7-9 and TRBJ2-5, with 10 bases fitting TRBD2. V lost 5 bases to trimming and J lost 4 bases; unmatched junction nucleotides: 10. This CDR3 has 16 residues. The germline V gene has CDR1 SEHNR and CDR2 FQNEAQ (reference sequence). The CDR3 region has the DNA TGTGCCAGCAGCCCTTCGAGCGGGGGGGCAGCAGAGACCCAGTACTTC. Amino acids: CASSPSSGGAAETQYF.

The chain joins TRBV21-1 to TRBJ2-7; TRBD1 reflects the table's D call only, with no check against the DNA. TRBV21-1 is designated a pseudogene. This CDR3 comprises 13 residues. DNA for the CDR3: TGTGCCAGCAGACCCAGGGGGTCCCACGAGCAGTACTTC. The encoded protein is CASRPRGSHEQYF.

The chain recombines TRBV18 with TRBJ2-1; possible D gene TRBD2, 5 bases. Trimming pared 6 bases from V and 4 bases from J, leaving 25 bases between. CDR3 size: 18 residues. Germline-derived CDR1 and CDR2 are KGHSH and LQKENI. The CDR3 reads CASSPPPLGGSGYNEQFF. DNA for the CDR3: TGTGCCAGCTCGCCCCCACCACTAGGTGGGTCGGGGTACAATGAGCAGTTCTTC.

The chain is built from TRBV7-6 and TRBJ2-7; maybe TRBD1 (5 bases). Germline loops: CDR1 SGHVS, CDR2 FNYEAQ. The CDR3 covers 14 residues. V was cut by 5 bases and J by 3 bases, with 14 bases left in between. The CDR3, as DNA: TGTGCCAGCAGCCCTCGGACAAATCTCTACGAGCAGTACTTC. Amino acid sequence: CASSPRTNLYEQYF.

V usage is TRBV5-6 and J usage is TRBJ2-2, with D possibly matching TRBD2 (5 bases). V lost 5 bases and J 0 bases, leaving 17 bases between the germline ends. CDR3 length: 17 residues. Per the germline V gene, CDR1 is SGHDT and CDR2 is YYEEEE. CDR3 region: CASRSSTRSSNTGELFF. Written as DNA, the CDR3 is TGTGCCAGCAGGTCTAGCACAAGGTCCTCGAACACCGGGGAGCTGTTTTTT.

The rearrangement links TRBV11-2 to TRBJ2-7; no definite D call. CDR3 size: 15 residues. Germline CDR1 is SGHAT and CDR2 is FQNNGV. Trimming pared 4 bases from V and 3 bases from J, leaving 16 bases between. The CDR3 reads CASSSLIGAYYEQYF. DNA of the CDR3: TGTGCCAGCAGCTCATTGATAGGAGCCTACTACGAGCAGTACTTC.

The rearrangement joins TRBV2 to TRBJ2-5; 11 nucleotides agree with TRBD1. The CDR3 runs to 15 residues. Looked up from germline, CDR1 is SNHLY and CDR2 is FYNNEI. Trimming cost V 2 bases and J 4 bases; bases outside gene matches: 3. The CDR3 DNA reads TGTGCCAGCAGTGAATTGGGACAGGGGGGAGAGACCCAGTACTTC. This sequence encodes CASSELGQGGETQYF.

As to this clone: The same CDR3 arises from other DNA sequences in this sample as well. The V call is TRBV4-3, the J call TRBJ2-6; the D is unclear. The V end lost 1 base, the J end lost 3 bases, and 4 bases lay between the germline ends. Looked up from germline, CDR1 is LGHNA and CDR2 is YSLEER. The CDR3 runs 14 residues. CDR3 nucleotides: TGCGCCAGCAGCCAAGGAGGTGGGGCCAACGTCCTGACTTTC. Translated: CASSQGGGANVLTF.